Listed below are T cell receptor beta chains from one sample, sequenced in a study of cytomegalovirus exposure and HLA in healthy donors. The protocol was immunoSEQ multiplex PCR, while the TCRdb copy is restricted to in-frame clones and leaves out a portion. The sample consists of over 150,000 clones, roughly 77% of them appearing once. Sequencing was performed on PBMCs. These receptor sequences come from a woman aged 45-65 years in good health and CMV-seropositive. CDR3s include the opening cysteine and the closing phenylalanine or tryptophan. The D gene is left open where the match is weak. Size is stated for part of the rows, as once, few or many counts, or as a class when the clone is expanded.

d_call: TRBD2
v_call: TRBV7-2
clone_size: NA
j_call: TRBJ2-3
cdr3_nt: TGTGCCAGCAGCCTACGCCCGCTAAGACTAGCGACCACAGATACGCAGTATTTT
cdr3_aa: CASSLRPLRLATTDTQYF

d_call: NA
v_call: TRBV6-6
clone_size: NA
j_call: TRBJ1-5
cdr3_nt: TGTGCCAGCAGTCCACCGGGTCCAGAACAGCCCCAGCATTTT
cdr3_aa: CASSPPGPEQPQHF

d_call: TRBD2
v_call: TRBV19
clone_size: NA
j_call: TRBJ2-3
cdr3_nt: TGTGCCAGTAGCCTAACTAGCGACAACACAGATACGCAGTATTTT
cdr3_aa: CASSLTSDNTDTQYF

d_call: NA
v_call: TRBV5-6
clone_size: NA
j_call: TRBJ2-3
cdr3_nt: TGTGCCAGCAGCTTGGATGCCCGACAGCTGTACACAGATACGCAGTATTTT
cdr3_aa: CASSLDARQLYTDTQYF

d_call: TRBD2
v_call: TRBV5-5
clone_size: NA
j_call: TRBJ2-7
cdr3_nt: TGTGCCAGCAGCTTAAGAGCGGGAGCGGACGGATACGAGCAGTACTTC
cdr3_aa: CASSLRAGADGYEQYF

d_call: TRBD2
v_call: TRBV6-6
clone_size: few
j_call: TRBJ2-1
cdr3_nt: TGTGCCAGCAGTTACTCTACTAGCGACTACAATGAGCAGTTCTTC
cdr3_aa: CASSYSTSDYNEQFF

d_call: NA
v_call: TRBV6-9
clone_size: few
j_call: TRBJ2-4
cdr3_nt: TGTGAAGGAGGGAGAACGAGTATGAGCATAGCCAAAAACATTCAGTACTTC
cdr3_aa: CEGGRTSMSIAKNIQYF

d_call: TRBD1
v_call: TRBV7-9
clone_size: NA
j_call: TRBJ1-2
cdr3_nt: TGTGCCAGCAGCAAAGGGGGCGCCTATGGCTACACCTTC
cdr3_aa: CASSKGGAYGYTF

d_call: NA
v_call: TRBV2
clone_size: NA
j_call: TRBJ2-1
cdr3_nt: TGTGCCAGCAGTGGTGGTCGGCAGGGGAGTGAGCAGTTCTTC
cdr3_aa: CASSGGRQGSEQFF

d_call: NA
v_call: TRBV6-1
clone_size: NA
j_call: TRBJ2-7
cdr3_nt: TGTGCCAGTTCGGTCCCCTTCGGCTACGAGCAGTACTTC
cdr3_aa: CASSVPFGYEQYF

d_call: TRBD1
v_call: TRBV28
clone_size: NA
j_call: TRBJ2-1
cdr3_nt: TGTGCCAGCACCAGGACAGGTTCCTACAATGAGCAGTTCTTC
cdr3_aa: CASTRTGSYNEQFF

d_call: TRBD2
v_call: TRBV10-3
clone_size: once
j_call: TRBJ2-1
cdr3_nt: TGTGCCATCAGTGAGTCGGGGACTAGTCTAAGGGAGCAGTTCTTC
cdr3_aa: CAISESGTSLREQFF

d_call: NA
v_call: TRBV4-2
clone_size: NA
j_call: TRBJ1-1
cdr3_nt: TGTGCCAGCAGCCAAGACAGGGCAAATGAAGCTTTCTTT
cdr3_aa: CASSQDRANEAFF

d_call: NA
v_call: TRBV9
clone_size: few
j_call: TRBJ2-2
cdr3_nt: TGTGCCAGCAGCGTTAAGGACAACGTACTCACCGGGGAGCTGTTTTTT
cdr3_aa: CASSVKDNVLTGELFF

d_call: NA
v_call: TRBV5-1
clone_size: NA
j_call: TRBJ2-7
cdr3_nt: TGCGCCAGCAGCACGACAGTGGGCTACGAGCAGTACTTC
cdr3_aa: CASSTTVGYEQYF

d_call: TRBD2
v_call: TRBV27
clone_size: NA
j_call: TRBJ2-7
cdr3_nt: TGTGCCAGCAACGTTCGGCCTAGCGGAACCTACGAGCAGTACTTC
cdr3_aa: CASNVRPSGTYEQYF

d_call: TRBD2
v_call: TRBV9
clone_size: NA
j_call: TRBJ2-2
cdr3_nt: TGTGCCAGCAGCGCCCCCCTGGGACTAGCGGGACCGAACACCGGGGAGCTGTTTTTT
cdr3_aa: CASSAPLGLAGPNTGELFF

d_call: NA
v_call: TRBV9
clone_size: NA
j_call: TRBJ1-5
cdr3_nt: TGTGCCAGCGGTGAAGGGGCCCATAGCAATCAGCCCCAGCATTTT
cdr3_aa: CASGEGAHSNQPQHF

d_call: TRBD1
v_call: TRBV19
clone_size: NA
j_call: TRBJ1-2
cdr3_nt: TGTGCCAGTAGTCGAACCGGGACAGGAATACTCTATGGCTACACCTTC
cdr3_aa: CASSRTGTGILYGYTF

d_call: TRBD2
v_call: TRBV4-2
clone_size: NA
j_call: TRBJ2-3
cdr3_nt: TGTGCCAGCAGCCAAGGGGGCCTAGCGGGGGGATTCACAGATACGCAGTATTTT
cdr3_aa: CASSQGGLAGGFTDTQYF

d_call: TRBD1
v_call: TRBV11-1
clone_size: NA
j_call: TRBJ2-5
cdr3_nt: TGTGCCAGCAGCAACAGGGGAATGGGGGAGACCCAGTACTTC
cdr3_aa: CASSNRGMGETQYF

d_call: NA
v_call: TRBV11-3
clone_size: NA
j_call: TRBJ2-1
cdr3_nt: TGTGCCAGCAGCTTAGATTACGGGGGAGGAAGTTGGAATGAGCAGTTCTTC
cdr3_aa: CASSLDYGGGSWNEQFF

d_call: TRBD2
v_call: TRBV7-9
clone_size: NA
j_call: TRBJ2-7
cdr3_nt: TGTTCCAGCAGTCCGGGGGGTTACGAGCAGTACTTC
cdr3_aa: CSSSPGGYEQYF

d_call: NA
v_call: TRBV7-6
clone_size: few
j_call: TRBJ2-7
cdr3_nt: TGTGCCAGCAGCCGAGACCCACTCTCGGGCTACGAGCAGTACTTC
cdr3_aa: CASSRDPLSGYEQYF

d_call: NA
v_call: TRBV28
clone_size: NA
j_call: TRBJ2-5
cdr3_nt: TGTGCCAGCAGTCAATTACTAGACTCGGCCGACCAGTACTTC
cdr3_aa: CASSQLLDSADQYF